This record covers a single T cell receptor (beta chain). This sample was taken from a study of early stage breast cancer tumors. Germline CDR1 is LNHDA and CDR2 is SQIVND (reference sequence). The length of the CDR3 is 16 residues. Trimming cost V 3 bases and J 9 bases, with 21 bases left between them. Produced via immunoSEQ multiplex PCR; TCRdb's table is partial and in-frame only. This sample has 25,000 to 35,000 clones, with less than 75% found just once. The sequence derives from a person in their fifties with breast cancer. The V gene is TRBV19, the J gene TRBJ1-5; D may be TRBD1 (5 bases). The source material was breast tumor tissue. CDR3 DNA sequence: TGTGCCAGTAGTATTGTAGGCTACGCTCAGGGTGTGCCCCAGCATTTT. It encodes CASSIVGYAQGVPQHF.